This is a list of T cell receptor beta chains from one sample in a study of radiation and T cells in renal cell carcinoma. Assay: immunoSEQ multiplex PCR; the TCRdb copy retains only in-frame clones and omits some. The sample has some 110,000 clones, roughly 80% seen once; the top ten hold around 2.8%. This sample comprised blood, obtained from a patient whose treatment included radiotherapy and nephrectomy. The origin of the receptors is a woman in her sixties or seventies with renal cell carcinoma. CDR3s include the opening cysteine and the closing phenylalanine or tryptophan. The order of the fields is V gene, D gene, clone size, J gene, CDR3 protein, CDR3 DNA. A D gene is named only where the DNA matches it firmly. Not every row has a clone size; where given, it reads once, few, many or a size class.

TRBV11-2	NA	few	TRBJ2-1	CASSRREGSYNEQFF	TGTGCCAGCAGCCGACGAGAAGGCTCCTACAATGAGCAGTTCTTC
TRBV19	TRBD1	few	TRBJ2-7	CASSIPGDRVHEQYF	TGTGCCAGTAGTATACCCGGGGACAGGGTCCACGAGCAGTACTTC
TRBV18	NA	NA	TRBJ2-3	CASSLATDTQYF	TGTGCCAGCTCACTAGCGACAGATACGCAGTATTTT
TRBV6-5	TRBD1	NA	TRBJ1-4	CASSPRTGEKLFF	TGTGCCAGCAGTCCCCGGACAGGTGAAAAACTGTTTTTT
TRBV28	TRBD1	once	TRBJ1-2	CASSSTGAYAYGYTF	TGTGCCAGCAGTTCGACAGGGGCTTACGCCTATGGCTACACCTTC
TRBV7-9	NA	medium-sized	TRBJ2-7	CASSFPGAYEQYF	TGTGCCAGCAGCTTCCCGGGCGCCTACGAGCAGTACTTC
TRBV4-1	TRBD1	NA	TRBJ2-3	CASSQDRTGGADTQYF	TGCGCCAGCAGCCAAGATAGGACAGGGGGAGCAGATACGCAGTATTTT
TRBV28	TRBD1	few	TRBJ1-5	CASSPDRVNQPQHF	TGTGCCAGCAGCCCGGACAGGGTTAATCAGCCCCAGCATTTT
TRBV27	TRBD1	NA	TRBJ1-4	CASGTQGEDEKLFF	TGTGCCAGCGGGACCCAGGGGGAGGATGAAAAACTGTTTTTT
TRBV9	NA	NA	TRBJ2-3	CASSEEADTQYF	TGTGCCAGCAGCGAGGAGGCAGATACGCAGTATTTT
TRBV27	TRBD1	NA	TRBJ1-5	CASSLGQASQPQHF	TGTGCCAGCAGTTTAGGACAGGCGAGTCAGCCCCAGCATTTT
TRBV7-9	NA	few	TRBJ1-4	CASSLIGNGIEKLFF	TGTGCCAGCAGCTTAATTGGGAATGGCATTGAAAAACTGTTTTTT
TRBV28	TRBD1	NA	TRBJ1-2	CASISSGDSLYYGYTF	TGTGCCAGCATCTCCTCCGGGGACAGTCTATACTATGGCTACACCTTC
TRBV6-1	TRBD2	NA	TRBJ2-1	CASSERLTGLAHNEQFF	TGTGCCAGCAGTGAACGCTTAACGGGACTAGCGCACAATGAGCAGTTCTTC
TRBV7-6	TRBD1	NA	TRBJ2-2	CASSLQGASNTGELFF	TGTGCCAGCAGCTTGCAGGGGGCTTCGAACACCGGGGAGCTGTTTTTT
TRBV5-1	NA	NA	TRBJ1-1	CASSFNLATGMNTEAFF	TGCGCCAGCAGCTTCAACTTAGCGACAGGCATGAACACTGAAGCTTTCTTT
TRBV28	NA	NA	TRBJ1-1	CASSLGRVNTEAFF	TGTGCCAGCAGTTTGGGCCGGGTGAACACTGAAGCTTTCTTT
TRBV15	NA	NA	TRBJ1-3	CATSPSVHSGNTIYF	TGTGCCACCAGCCCATCGGTCCACTCTGGAAACACCATATATTTT
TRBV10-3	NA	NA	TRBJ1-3	CAISESGGNTIYF	TGTGCCATCAGTGAGTCGGGTGGAAACACCATATATTTT
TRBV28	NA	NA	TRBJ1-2	CASNQGLLYGYTF	TGTGCCAGCAATCAGGGGCTACTTTATGGCTACACCTTC
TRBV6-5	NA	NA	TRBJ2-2	CASSWGSQTGELFF	TGTGCCAGCAGTTGGGGGAGTCAGACCGGGGAGCTGTTTTTT
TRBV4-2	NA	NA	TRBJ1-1	CASSQAHGGLNTEAFF	TGTGCCAGCAGCCAAGCCCATGGGGGGTTGAACACTGAAGCTTTCTTT
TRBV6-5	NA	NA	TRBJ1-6	CASSSPNSPLHF	TGTGCCAGCAGTTCCCCAAATTCACCCCTCCACTTT
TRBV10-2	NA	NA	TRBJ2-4	CASGGGNIQYF	TGCGCCAGCGGAGGCGGAAACATTCAGTACTTC
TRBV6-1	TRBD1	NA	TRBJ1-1	CASTKDRGDTEAFF	TGTGCCAGCACTAAGGACAGGGGGGACACTGAAGCTTTCTTT
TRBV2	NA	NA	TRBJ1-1	CASSVGTGNTEAFF	TGTGCCAGCAGTGTGGGGACCGGGAACACTGAAGCTTTCTTT
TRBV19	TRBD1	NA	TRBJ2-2	CASSTEAGGSGELFF	TGTGCCAGTAGTACCGAAGCAGGGGGCTCCGGGGAGCTGTTTTTT
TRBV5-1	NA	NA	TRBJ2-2	CASSLGDGELFF	TGCGCCAGCAGCTTGGGGGACGGGGAGCTGTTTTTT
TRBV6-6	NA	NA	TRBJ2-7	CASRGPSYEQYF	TGTGCCAGCAGGGGCCCGTCCTACGAGCAGTACTTC
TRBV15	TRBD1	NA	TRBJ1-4	CATSRGQGASEKLFF	TGTGCCACCAGCAGAGGTCAGGGGGCCAGCGAAAAACTGTTTTTT
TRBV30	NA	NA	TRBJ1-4	CAWSRQANEKLFF	TGTGCCTGGAGTCGACAGGCTAATGAAAAACTGTTTTTT
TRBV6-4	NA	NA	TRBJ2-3	CASSPAGTDTQYF	TGTGCCAGCAGCCCCGCGGGCACAGATACGCAGTATTTT
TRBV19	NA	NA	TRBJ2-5	CASSTLTTGQETQYF	TGTGCCAGTAGTACCCTAACGACAGGACAAGAGACCCAGTACTTC
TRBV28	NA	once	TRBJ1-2	CASSETGANYGYTF	TGTGCCAGCAGCGAAACAGGAGCTAACTATGGCTACACCTTC
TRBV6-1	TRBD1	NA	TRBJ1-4	CASRADRDIEKLFF	TGTGCCAGCCGCGCGGACAGGGACATAGAAAAACTGTTTTTT
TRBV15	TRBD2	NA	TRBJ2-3	CATSRDLAGVEGTQYF	TGTGCCACCAGCAGAGATTTAGCGGGGGTGGAGGGTACGCAGTATTTT
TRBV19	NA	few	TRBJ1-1	CASSMDSSNTEAFF	TGTGCCAGTAGTATGGACAGCTCGAACACTGAAGCTTTCTTT
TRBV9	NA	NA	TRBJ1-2	CASSPTNIAGGYTF	TGTGCCAGCAGCCCGACGAATATTGCGGGTGGCTACACCTTC
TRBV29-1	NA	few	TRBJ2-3	CSILSGEGAATDTQYF	TGCAGCATATTATCGGGGGAGGGGGCAGCCACAGATACGCAGTATTTT
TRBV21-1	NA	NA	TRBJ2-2	CASSKGRNLNTGELFF	TGTGCCAGCAGCAAAGGACGCAACTTGAACACCGGGGAGCTGTTTTTT